Listed below are T cell receptor beta chains from one sample, sequenced in a study of CD8+CD57+ T cells in acquired aplastic anemia. Via MiXCR, TCRdb re-called the reads, giving one row per CDR3 protein. The repertoire holds 150,000 to 180,000 distinct CDR3 sequences, less than 60% seen once, with about an eighth in the top ten. Sequencing was done on a sample of sorted CD4+, CD8+, or CD8+CD57+ T cells (not recorded which) from PBMCs. All receptors derive from a human donor with aplastic anemia. Both conserved end residues are part of each CDR3. D genes are given only for firm matches. Some rows mark clone size as missing; the rest say once, few, many or name a class of expanded clone.

TRBV19,.,15,.,TRBJ1-6,TGCGCCAGTAGTCCGCGGCAGGGAACTAATTCACCCCTCCACTTT,CASSPRQGTNSPLHF
TRBV10-3,.,14,few,TRBJ1-2,TGTGCCTCGGGGAAACAGGAGACTAACTATGGCTACACCTTC,CASGKQETNYGYTF
TRBV10-3,TRBD1,14,.,TRBJ2-5,TGCGCCATCAGGCCGGGACAGGGGTTGGAGACCCAGTACTTC,CAIRPGQGLETQYF
TRBV29-1,TRBD1,12,few,TRBJ2-7,TGCAGCGTTGGACAGGGGAGCGACGAGCAGTACTTC,CSVGQGSDEQYF
TRBV2,.,14,.,TRBJ2-3,TGTGCCAGCAGTCCTAGGACTAGCACAGATACGCAGTATTTT,CASSPRTSTDTQYF
TRBV12-3/TRBV12-4,.,11,.,TRBJ2-3,TGTGCCAGCAGGAAAGCGGGTACGCAGTATTTT,CASRKAGTQYF
TRBV2,.,14,many,TRBJ1-1,TGTGCCAGCAGAGGCCCTCCGTCGAACACTGAAGCTTTCTTT,CASRGPPSNTEAFF
TRBV5-6,TRBD1,15,.,TRBJ2-1,TGTGCCAGCAGCTTAGGACAGGATCCCTACAATGAGCAGTTCTTC,CASSLGQDPYNEQFF
TRBV6-1,.,15,many,TRBJ2-3,TGTGCCAGCAGTGATGGGCGGGCCGAAACAGATACGCAGTATTTT,CASSDGRAETDTQYF
TRBV4-1,.,15,many,TRBJ1-5,TGCGCCAGCAGCCGCTATCTCGGGGAGGATCAGCCCCAGCATTTT,CASSRYLGEDQPQHF
TRBV5-1,TRBD1,16,.,TRBJ2-7,TGCGCCAGCAGCTTGGATATTGGGACAGGGCGGTACGAGCAGTACTTC,CASSLDIGTGRYEQYF
TRBV12-3/TRBV12-4,.,12,.,TRBJ1-6,TGTGCCAGCGAAAGGGATGGTTCACCCCTCCACTTT,CASERDGSPLHF
TRBV20-1,TRBD1,13,.,TRBJ1-6,TGCAGTGCTAAGAGACAGGGAGCTTCACCCCTCCACTTT,CSAKRQGASPLHF
TRBV29-1,.,14,.,TRBJ1-2,TGCAGCGTTGAATCCCCCGGGACTAACTATGGCTACACCTTC,CSVESPGTNYGYTF
TRBV27,.,14,.,TRBJ1-1,TGTGCCAGCAGTTTAAGTCCCATGAACACTGAAGCTTTCTTT,CASSLSPMNTEAFF
TRBV24-1,.,13,.,TRBJ2-1,TGTGCCACCAGTGACAACACGGGCAATGAGCAGTTCTTC,CATSDNTGNEQFF
TRBV7-8,.,13,many,TRBJ1-1,TGTGCCAGCAGCTTAGGGGGTTTCACTGAAGCTTTCTTT,CASSLGGFTEAFF
TRBV7-9,.,15,many,TRBJ1-6,TGTGCCAGCAGCTCCCCGACAGAACCTAATTCACCCCTCCACTTT,CASSSPTEPNSPLHF
TRBV12-5,TRBD1,16,many,TRBJ2-3,TGTGCTAGTGGTTTGGTACGGGCAGGGGGCCGGGATACGCAGTATTTT,CASGLVRAGGRDTQYF
TRBV2,.,17,many,TRBJ2-4,TGTGCCAGCAGTGAACCGGTAGACACGGGGGCCAAAAACATTCAGTACTTC,CASSEPVDTGAKNIQYF
TRBV10-3,TRBD2,15,.,TRBJ2-2,TGTGCCATCAGTGCTAGCGGGAGGAACACCGGGGAGCTGTTTTTT,CAISASGRNTGELFF
TRBV5-1,TRBD1,16,.,TRBJ2-7,TGCACCAGCAGCTTGGGGGGGACAGGGTTTACCTACGAGCAGTACTTC,CTSSLGGTGFTYEQYF
TRBV15,.,15,.,TRBJ2-1,TGTGCCACCAGCAGCTCCAGGTCGGGAACCAATGAGCAGTTCTTC,CATSSSRSGTNEQFF
TRBV19,TRBD1,13,.,TRBJ1-4,TGTGCCAGTGCTGGACAGGGACTATGGAAACTGTTTTTT,CASAGQGLWKLFF
TRBV4-2,TRBD1,15,.,TRBJ1-6,TGTGCCAGCAGCCAAAGCGACAGGGAGGAATCACCCCTCCACTTT,CASSQSDREESPLHF
TRBV7-3,TRBD1,18,many,TRBJ2-7,TGTGCCAGCAGCTTAAGGTCCCCCATGACAGGGATAACCTACGAGCAGTACTTC,CASSLRSPMTGITYEQYF
TRBV6-1,.,13,.,TRBJ2-7,TGTGCCAGCAGCCTGGACAGCCCTTACGAGCAGTACTTC,CASSLDSPYEQYF
TRBV12-5,.,12,many,TRBJ2-1,TGTGCTAGTGGTTTGGTAATGGACAGCCCGTTCTTC,CASGLVMDSPFF
TRBV7-9,.,14,.,TRBJ2-7,TGTGCCAGCAGCACCCCGACAGTCTCCTACGAGCAGTACTTC,CASSTPTVSYEQYF
TRBV20-1,.,14,few,TRBJ2-7,TGCAGTGCTAGAGATTCCCTCAGCTCCTACGAGCAGTACTTC,CSARDSLSSYEQYF
TRBV10-2,.,16,few,TRBJ2-2,TGCGCCAGCAGTGATATGCCCGGTGACAACACCGGGGAGCTGTTTTTT,CASSDMPGDNTGELFF
TRBV12-3/TRBV12-4,TRBD1,15,.,TRBJ2-2,TGTGCCAGCATTTCTTACAGGGGAAGCACCGGGGAGCTGTTTTTT,CASISYRGSTGELFF
TRBV4-3,.,13,.,TRBJ2-7,TGCGCCAGCAGCCAAGACCCCCTTACCGAGCAGTACTTC,CASSQDPLTEQYF
TRBV10-3,.,14,.,TRBJ1-6,TGTGCCTCCAATCAGGGCAGGGACTATTCACCCCTCCACTTT,CASNQGRDYSPLHF
TRBV4-2,.,15,.,TRBJ1-2,TGTGCCAGCAGCCAAGTTATAAGGGAAGGCTATGGCTACACCTTC,CASSQVIREGYGYTF
TRBV7-9,.,13,.,TRBJ1-1,TGTGCCAGCAGCTTATTTCTGCGGACTGAAGCTTTCTTT,CASSLFLRTEAFF
TRBV6-1,.,14,.,TRBJ2-5,TGTGCCAGCAGTGAAGAATTAGGGGACCAGACCCAGTACTTC,CASSEELGDQTQYF
TRBV4-2,.,16,few,TRBJ1-5,TGTGCCGGCAGCCCCCGAACGGGATATAGCAATCAGCCCCAGCATTTT,CAGSPRTGYSNQPQHF
TRBV5-1,TRBD2,18,many,TRBJ2-1,TGCGCCAGCAGCTTGGGGGGACTAGCGGGCCCCCTCTCCAATGAGCAGTTCTTC,CASSLGGLAGPLSNEQFF
TRBV20-1,.,13,many,TRBJ2-1,TGCAGTGCTAGGGCTAGCGACTACAATGAGCAGTTCTTC,CSARASDYNEQFF
TRBV2,TRBD1,16,.,TRBJ1-2,TGTGCCAGCAGTTTAGGGGGCGGTCTATCCTACTATGGCTACACCTTC,CASSLGGGLSYYGYTF
TRBV9,TRBD2,18,few,TRBJ2-2,TGTGCCAGCAGCGTACCAACGGCTAGCGGGGGGGACACCGGGGAGCTGTTTTTT,CASSVPTASGGDTGELFF
TRBV10-3,.,15,.,TRBJ1-2,TGTGCCATCACCTCAGACAGACTCCAGACCAGCGGCTACACCTTC,CAITSDRLQTSGYTF
TRBV25-1,.,13,.,TRBJ1-2,TGTGCCAGCAAGAGGGGCACTAACTATGGCTACACCTTC,CASKRGTNYGYTF
TRBV2,TRBD2,16,many,TRBJ2-1,TGTGCCAGCAGAACCTGGGGGCGGGGGGGCCGCGAGGAGCAGTTCTTC,CASRTWGRGGREEQFF
TRBV20-1,.,12,.,TRBJ2-4,TGCAGTGCTAGAGCTAACGTCGGTAGTGGATACTTC,CSARANVGSGYF
TRBV2,TRBD1,15,.,TRBJ1-5,TGTGCCAGCAGTGAAGCGCTGGGGACAGGCCAGCCCCAGCATTTT,CASSEALGTGQPQHF
TRBV20-1,.,14,few,TRBJ2-3,TGCAGTGCCACCCTTGGCAGGCCCGCAGATACGCAGTATTTT,CSATLGRPADTQYF
TRBV7-8,.,13,few,TRBJ2-7,TGTGCCAGCAGCTTAGCCGAGCGATCCGAGCAGTACTTC,CASSLAERSEQYF
TRBV5-1,TRBD1,14,.,TRBJ2-7,TGCGCCAGCAGCCTGAGGACAGGGAAGTACGAGCAGTACTTC,CASSLRTGKYEQYF
TRBV27,.,13,many,TRBJ2-7,TGTGCCATTCGGGGTGTAGGGTTGGAAGAGCAGTACTTC,CAIRGVGLEEQYF